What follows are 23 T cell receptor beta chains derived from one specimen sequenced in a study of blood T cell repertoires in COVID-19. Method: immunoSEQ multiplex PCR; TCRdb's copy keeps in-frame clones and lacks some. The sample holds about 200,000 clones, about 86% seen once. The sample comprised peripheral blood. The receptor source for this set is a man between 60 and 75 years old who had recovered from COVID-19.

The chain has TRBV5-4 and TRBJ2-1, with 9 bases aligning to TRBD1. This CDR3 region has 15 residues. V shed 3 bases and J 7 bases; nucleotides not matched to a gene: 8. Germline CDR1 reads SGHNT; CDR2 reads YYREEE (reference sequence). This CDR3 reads CASSWTGERINEQFF. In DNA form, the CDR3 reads TGTGCCAGCAGCTGGACAGGGGAGCGGATTAATGAGCAGTTCTTC.

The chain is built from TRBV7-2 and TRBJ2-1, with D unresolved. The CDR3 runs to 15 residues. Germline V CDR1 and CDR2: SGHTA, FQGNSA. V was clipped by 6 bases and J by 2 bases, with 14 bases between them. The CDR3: CASRYPGIPYNEQFF. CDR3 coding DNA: TGTGCCAGCAGGTATCCGGGTATTCCCTACAATGAGCAGTTCTTC.

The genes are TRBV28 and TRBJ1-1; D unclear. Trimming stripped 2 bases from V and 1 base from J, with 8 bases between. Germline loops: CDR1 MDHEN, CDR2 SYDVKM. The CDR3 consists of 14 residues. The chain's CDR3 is CASSLSKANTEAFF. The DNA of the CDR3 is TGTGCCAGCAGTTTAAGTAAAGCGAACACTGAAGCTTTCTTT.

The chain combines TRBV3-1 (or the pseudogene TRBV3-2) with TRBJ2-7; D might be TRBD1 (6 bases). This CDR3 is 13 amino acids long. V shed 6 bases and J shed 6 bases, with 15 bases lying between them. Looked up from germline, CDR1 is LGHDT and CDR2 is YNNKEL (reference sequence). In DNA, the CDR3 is TGTGCCAGCAGAAAGGTAGGGGGTTCCGAGCAGTACTTC. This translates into CASRKVGGSEQYF.

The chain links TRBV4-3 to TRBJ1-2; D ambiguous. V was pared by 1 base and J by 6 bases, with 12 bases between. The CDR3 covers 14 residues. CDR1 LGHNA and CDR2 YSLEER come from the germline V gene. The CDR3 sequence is CASSQGWVEDGYTF. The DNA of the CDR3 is TGCGCCAGCAGCCAAGGTTGGGTCGAGGATGGCTACACCTTC.

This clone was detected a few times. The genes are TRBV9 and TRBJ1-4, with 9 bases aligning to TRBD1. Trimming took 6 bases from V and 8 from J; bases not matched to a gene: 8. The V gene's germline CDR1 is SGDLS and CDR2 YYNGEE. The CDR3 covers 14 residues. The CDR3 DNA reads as TGTGCCAGCACCCGGGACAGGGCAGGGGAAAAACTGTTTTTT. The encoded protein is CASTRDRAGEKLFF.

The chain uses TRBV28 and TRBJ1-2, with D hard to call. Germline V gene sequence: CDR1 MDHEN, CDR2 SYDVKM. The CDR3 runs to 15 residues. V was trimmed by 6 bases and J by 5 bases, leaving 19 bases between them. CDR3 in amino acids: CASSRNQAPYYGYTF. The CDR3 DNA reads TGTGCCAGCAGCCGAAACCAGGCCCCTTATTATGGCTACACCTTC.

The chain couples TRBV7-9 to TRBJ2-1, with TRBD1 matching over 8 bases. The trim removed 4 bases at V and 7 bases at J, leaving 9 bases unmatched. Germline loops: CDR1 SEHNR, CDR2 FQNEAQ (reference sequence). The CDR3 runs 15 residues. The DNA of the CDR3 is TGTGCCAGCAGCTACCACGACAGGGGAGCGAATGAGCAGTTCTTC. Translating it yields CASSYHDRGANEQFF.

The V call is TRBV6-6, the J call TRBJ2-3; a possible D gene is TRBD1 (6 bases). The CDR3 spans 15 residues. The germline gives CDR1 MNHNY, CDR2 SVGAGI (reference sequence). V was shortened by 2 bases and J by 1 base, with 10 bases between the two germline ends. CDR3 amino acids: CASSYQGGGTDTQYF. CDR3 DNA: TGTGCCAGCAGTTACCAAGGGGGAGGCACAGATACGCAGTATTTT.

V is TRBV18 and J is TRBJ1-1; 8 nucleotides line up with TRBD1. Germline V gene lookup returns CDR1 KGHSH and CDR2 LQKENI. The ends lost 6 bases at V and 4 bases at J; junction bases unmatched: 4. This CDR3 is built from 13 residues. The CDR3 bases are TGTGCCAGCTCCCAGGGGGCATTCACTGAAGCTTTCTTT. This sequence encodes CASSQGAFTEAFF. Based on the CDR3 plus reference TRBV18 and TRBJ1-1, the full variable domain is NAGVMQNPRHLVRRRGQEARLRCSPMKGHSHVYWYRQLPEEGLKFMVYLQKENIIDESGMPKERFSAEFPKEGPSILRIQQVVRGDSAAYFCASSQGAFTEAFFGQGTRLTVV.

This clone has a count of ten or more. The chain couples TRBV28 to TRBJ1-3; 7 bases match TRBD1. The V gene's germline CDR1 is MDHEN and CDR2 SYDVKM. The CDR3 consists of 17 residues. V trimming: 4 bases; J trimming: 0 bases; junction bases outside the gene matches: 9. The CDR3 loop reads CASSSASGTASGNTIYF. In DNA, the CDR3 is TGTGCCAGCAGTTCAGCATCCGGGACAGCCTCTGGAAACACCATATATTTT.

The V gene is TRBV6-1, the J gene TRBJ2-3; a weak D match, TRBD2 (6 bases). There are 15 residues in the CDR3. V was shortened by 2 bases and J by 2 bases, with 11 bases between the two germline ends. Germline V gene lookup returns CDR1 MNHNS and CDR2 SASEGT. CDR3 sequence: CASSEPRGLTDTQYF. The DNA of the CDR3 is TGTGCCAGCAGTGAACCGCGGGGCCTCACAGATACGCAGTATTTT.

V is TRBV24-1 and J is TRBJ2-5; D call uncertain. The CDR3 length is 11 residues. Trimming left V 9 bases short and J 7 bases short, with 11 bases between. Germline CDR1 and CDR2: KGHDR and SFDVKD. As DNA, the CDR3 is TGTGCCACCGGCGCGGAGACGACCCAGTACTTC. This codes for CATGAETTQYF.

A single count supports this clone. CDR3: CASSTGQGHTDTQYF. The CDR3 nucleotides read TGTGCCAGCAGCACTGGACAGGGCCACACAGATACGCAGTATTTT. This rearrangement joins TRBV11-2 to TRBJ2-3; 8 bases are a match to TRBD1. The CDR3 sequence is 15 residues long. V dropped 5 bases and J dropped 2; count of bases not matched to a gene: 6. Germline CDR1 reads SGHAT; CDR2 reads FQNNGV. The variable domain in full, completed from reference TRBV11-2 and TRBJ2-3, reads EAGVAQSPRYKIIEKRQSVAFWCNPISGHATLYWYQQILGQGPKLLIQFQNNGVVDDSQLPKDRFSAERLKGVDSTLKIQPAKLEDSAVYLCASSTGQGHTDTQYFGPGTRLTVL.

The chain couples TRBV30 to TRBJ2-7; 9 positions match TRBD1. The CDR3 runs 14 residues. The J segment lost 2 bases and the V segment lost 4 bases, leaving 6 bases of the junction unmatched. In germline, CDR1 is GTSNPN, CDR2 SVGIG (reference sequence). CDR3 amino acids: CAWTPGQGTYEQYF. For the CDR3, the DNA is TGTGCCTGGACCCCGGGACAGGGCACCTACGAGCAGTACTTC. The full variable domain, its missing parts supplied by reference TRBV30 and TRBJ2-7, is SQTIHQWPATLVQPVGSPLSLECTVEGTSNPNLYWYRQAAGRGLQLLFYSVGIGQISSEVPQNLSASRPQDRQFILSSKKLLLSDSGFYLCAWTPGQGTYEQYFGPGTRLTVT.

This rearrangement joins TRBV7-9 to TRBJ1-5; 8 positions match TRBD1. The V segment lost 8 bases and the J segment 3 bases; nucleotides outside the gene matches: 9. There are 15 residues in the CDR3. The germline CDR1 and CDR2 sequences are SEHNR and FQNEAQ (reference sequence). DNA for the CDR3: TGTGCCAGCGCGTCGACAGGGGACGACAATCAGCCCCAGCATTTT. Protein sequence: CASASTGDDNQPQHF.

CDR3 nucleotides: TGTGCCAGTAGTGATAACGGGGGTCAGCCCCAGCATTTT. Encoded protein: CASSDNGGQPQHF. The chain is built from TRBV19 and TRBJ1-5, with D perhaps TRBD1 (5 bases). Trimming took 5 bases from V and 6 from J, leaving 11 bases between them. The germline gives CDR1 LNHDA, CDR2 SQIVND (reference sequence). The CDR3 sequence is 13 residues long. Complete variable domain (other parts from reference TRBV19 and TRBJ1-5): DGGITQSPKYLFRKEGQNVTLSCEQNLNHDAMYWYRQDPGQGLRLIYYSQIVNDFQKGDIAEGYSVSREKKESFPLTVTSAQKNPTAFYLCASSDNGGQPQHFGDGTRLSIL.

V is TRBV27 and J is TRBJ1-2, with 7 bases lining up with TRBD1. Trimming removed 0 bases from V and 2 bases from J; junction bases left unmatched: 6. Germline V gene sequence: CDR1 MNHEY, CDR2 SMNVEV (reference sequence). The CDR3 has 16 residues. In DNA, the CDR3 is TGTGCCAGCAGTTTATCACCGGACAGGAGAAACTATGGCTACACCTTC. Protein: CASSLSPDRRNYGYTF.

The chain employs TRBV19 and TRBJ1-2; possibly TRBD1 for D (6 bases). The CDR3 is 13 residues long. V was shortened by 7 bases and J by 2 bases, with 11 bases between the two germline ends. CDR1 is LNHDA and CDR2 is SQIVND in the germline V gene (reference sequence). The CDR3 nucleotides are TGTGCCAGTAAATCTGGACAGAACTATGGCTACACCTTC. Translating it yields CASKSGQNYGYTF.

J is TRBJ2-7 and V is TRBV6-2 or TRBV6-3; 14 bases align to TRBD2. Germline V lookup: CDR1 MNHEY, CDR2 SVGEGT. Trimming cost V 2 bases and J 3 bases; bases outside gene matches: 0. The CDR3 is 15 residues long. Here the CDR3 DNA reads TGTGCCAGCAGTTACGGACTAGCGGGGGGCTACGAGCAGTACTTC. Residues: CASSYGLAGGYEQYF.

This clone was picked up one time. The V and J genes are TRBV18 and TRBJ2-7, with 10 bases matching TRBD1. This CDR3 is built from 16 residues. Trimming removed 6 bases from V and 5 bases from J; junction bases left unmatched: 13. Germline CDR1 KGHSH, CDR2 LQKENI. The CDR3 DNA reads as TGTGCCAGCTCCCCCTCCCAATGGACAGGGGGGAACGAGCAGTACTTC. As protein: CASSPSQWTGGNEQYF.

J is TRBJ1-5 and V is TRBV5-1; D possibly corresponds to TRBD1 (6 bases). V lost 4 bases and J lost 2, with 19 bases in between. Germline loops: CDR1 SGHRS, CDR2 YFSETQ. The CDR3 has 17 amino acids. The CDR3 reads CASSTSPGGGGNQPQHF. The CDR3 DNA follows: TGCGCCAGCAGCACCTCTCCGGGAGGGGGAGGCAATCAGCCCCAGCATTTT.

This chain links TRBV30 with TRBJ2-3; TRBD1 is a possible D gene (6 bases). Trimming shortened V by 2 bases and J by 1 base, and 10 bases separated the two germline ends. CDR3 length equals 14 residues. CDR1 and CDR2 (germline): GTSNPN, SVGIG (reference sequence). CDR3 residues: CAWSRAGGTDTQYF. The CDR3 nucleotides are TGTGCCTGGAGTAGGGCAGGGGGCACAGATACGCAGTATTTT.